The following is a TCR beta chain sequence with its context. This sample was taken from a study of blood T cell repertoires in COVID-19. Study details: Sites across the United States, Italy and Spain contributed samples from acute and convalescent COVID-19. The cDNA or gDNA used as material had been derived from T cells, B-cell-depleted T cells, or PBMCs.

V was cut by 0 bases and J by 0 bases, with 10 bases left in between. The CDR3 covers 16 residues. Germline loops: CDR1 SGHRS, CDR2 YFSETQ. Participants spanned ages about 18 to 89 years and resided in 20 to 30 US areas. In the authors' workflow: Estimated nucleated cell counts came from reference gene primer amplification. The method was immunoSEQ multiplex PCR; TCRdb's version includes in-frame clones alone and lacks a portion of them. For V, J and clone size, that table is used; D and trimming come from the DNA. This repertoire shows around 230,000 clones, roughly 86% found once; its top ten account for around 4.2%.

This chain connects TRBV5-1 to TRBJ1-3; no clear D. The specimen was PBMCs or T cells enriched from blood (not recorded which). The clonotype originates from a woman in her 30s with acute COVID-19. CDR3 coding DNA: TGCGCCAGCAGCTTGGCTCCACAAAGCTCTGGAAACACCATATATTTT. Translating gives CASSLAPQSSGNTIYF.